This TCR beta chain stems from a study of cytomegalovirus exposure and HLA in healthy donors. The wider study: Early released data had about 85 million unique TCRs, all coming from HLA-typed donors. Whole-study findings and limits: Investigators reported 150 to 200 TCR beta chains as tied to cytomegalovirus. Confirmation in vitro established that a few CMV-associated chains were specific for CMV antigens.

Germline CDR1 reads MNHNS; CDR2 reads SASEGT. The CDR3 has 15 residues. Trimming took 5 bases from V and 6 from J, leaving 17 bases between them. Comment on this clone: Its antigen is not identified.

Researchers ran the PCR with 60 Vbeta and 13 Jbeta primers. Measured with immunoSEQ multiplex PCR; TCRdb has only the in-frame clones, and not every one. The sample lists about 200,000 clones; 79% were seen once. Sequencing used PBMCs. The chain employs TRBV6-1 and TRBJ1-5; D unresolved. This clonotype was obtained from a girl aged 10-17 years in good health and CMV-seropositive. The CDR3 sequence is CASSREPGSAQPQHF. The CDR3 nucleotides read TGTGCCAGCAGTCGTGAACCGGGGAGCGCTCAGCCCCAGCATTTT.